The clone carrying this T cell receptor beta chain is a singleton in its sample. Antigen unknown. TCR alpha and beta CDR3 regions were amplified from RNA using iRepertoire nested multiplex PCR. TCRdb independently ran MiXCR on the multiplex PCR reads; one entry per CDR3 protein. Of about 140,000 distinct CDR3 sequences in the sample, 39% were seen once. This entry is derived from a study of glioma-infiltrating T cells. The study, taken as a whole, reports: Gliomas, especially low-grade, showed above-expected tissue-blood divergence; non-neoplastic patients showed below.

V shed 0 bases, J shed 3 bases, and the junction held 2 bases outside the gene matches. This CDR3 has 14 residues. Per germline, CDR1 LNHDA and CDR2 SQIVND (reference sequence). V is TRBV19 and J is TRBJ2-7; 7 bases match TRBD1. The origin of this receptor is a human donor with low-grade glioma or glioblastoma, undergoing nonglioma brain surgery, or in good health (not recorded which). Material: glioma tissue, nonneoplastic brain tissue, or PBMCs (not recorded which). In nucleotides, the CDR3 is TGTGCCAGTAGTATAGAGGACAGGAACTACGAGCAGTACTTC. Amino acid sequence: CASSIEDRNYEQYF.